The 30 T cell receptor beta chains in this list originate from one sample, sequenced in a study of T-cell memory formation after mild COVID-19. MiXCR was run by TCRdb on the 5' RACE reads, yielding one entry per CDR3 protein. The data show under 650,000 distinct CDR3 sequences, with more than 15% seen just once and more than 10% held by the top ten. The sample was PBMCs or a T cell subset sorted from them (not recorded which). These receptors originate from an adult woman who had mild COVID-19 (a few samples of this study predate the infection). Cell type and time point are not known.

J is TRBJ1-1 and V is TRBV4-2; no reliable D call. The V gene lost 3 bases and the J gene lost 5 bases, with 13 bases spanning the gap. This CDR3 is built from 14 residues. CDR1 and CDR2 (germline): LGHNA, YNFKEQ. This CDR3 reads CASSQPKAGTEAFF. The CDR3 DNA reads as TGTGCCAGCAGCCAGCCTAAGGCGGGAACTGAAGCTTTCTTT.

This chain connects TRBV2 to TRBJ2-1; 8 bases align to TRBD1. Unmatched junction bases numbered 7, after V lost 8 bases and J lost 10 bases. The germline V gene has CDR1 SNHLY and CDR2 FYNNEI. This CDR3 contains 12 residues. The CDR3 sequence: CASGRTGREQFF. The CDR3 nucleotides read TGTGCCAGCGGAAGGACAGGGAGAGAGCAGTTCTTC. Filled out from reference TRBV2 and TRBJ2-1, the complete variable domain reads EPEVTQTPSHQVTQMGQEVILRCVPISNHLYFYWYRQILGQKVEFLVSFYNNEISEKSEIFDDQFSVERPDGSNFTLKIRSTKLEDSAMYFCASGRTGREQFFGPGTRLTVL.

J is TRBJ2-5 and V is TRBV20-1, with 7 bases fitting TRBD2. This CDR3 is built from 14 residues. Trimming removed 2 bases from V and 5 bases from J; junction bases left unmatched: 8. Germline loops: CDR1 DFQATT, CDR2 SNEGSKA (reference sequence). DNA of the CDR3: TGCAGTGCTAGATCGCCGGGGGGAGGGGAGACCCAGTACTTC. Translating gives CSARSPGGGETQYF.

This clonotype occurred many times. The chain employs TRBV2 and TRBJ2-1; no reliable D call. The germline V gene has CDR1 SNHLY and CDR2 FYNNEI. CDR3 length equals 15 residues. V was clipped by 2 bases and J by 1 base, with 9 bases between them. Here the CDR3 reads CASSELEGSYNEQFF. CDR3 DNA sequence: TGTGCCAGCAGTGAACTAGAAGGGTCCTACAATGAGCAGTTCTTC.

This clonotype was picked up many times. The V and J genes are TRBV4-1 and TRBJ2-1; TRBD2 agrees at 11 bases. This CDR3 contains 17 residues. V lost 3 bases and J lost 4; bases outside the gene matches: 8. CDR1 MGHRA and CDR2 YSYEKL come from the germline V gene. CDR3 amino acids: CASSHLGLAGKYNEQFF. CDR3 coding DNA: TGCGCCAGCAGCCACCTTGGACTAGCGGGTAAATACAATGAGCAGTTCTTC.

J is TRBJ2-7 and V is TRBV20-1; 11 nucleotides line up with TRBD2. Germline V gene data show CDR1 as DFQATT and CDR2 as SNEGSKA (reference sequence). This CDR3 spans 16 amino acids. The junction had 8 bases not matched to a gene; V was cut back by 3 bases and J by 1 base. CDR3 sequence (DNA): TGCAGTGCTAGTTCTAGCGGGGGGCCGCTTTCCTACGAGCAGTACTTC. It is translated as CSASSSGGPLSYEQYF.

The V and J genes are TRBV7-9 and TRBJ2-7, with 11 bases identical to TRBD2. The CDR3 extends over 16 amino acids. The V and J ends lost 5 bases and 4 bases, in that order; junction bases with no gene match: 10. Germline V gene lookup returns CDR1 SEHNR and CDR2 FQNEAQ (reference sequence). DNA of the CDR3: TGTGCCAGCAGCCCGCGACTAGCGGGACCGCAGTACGAGCAGTACTTC. It translates to CASSPRLAGPQYEQYF. Variable domain in full (rest from reference TRBV7-9 and TRBJ2-7): DTGVSQNPRHKITKRGQNVTFRCDPISEHNRLYWYRQTLGQGPEFLTYFQNEAQLEKSRLLSDRFSAERPKGSFSTLEIQRTEQGDSAMYLCASSPRLAGPQYEQYFGPGTRLTVT.

CDR3 residues: CASSFHGHGYTF. The CDR3 coding sequence is TGTGCCAGCAGCTTTCACGGCCATGGCTACACCTTC. The gene calls are TRBV7-9 and TRBJ1-2; D ambiguous. This CDR3 region has 12 residues. CDR1 SEHNR and CDR2 FQNEAQ come from the germline V gene (reference sequence). V lost 3 bases to trimming and J lost 6 bases, with 8 bases between them. The full variable domain, its missing parts supplied by reference TRBV7-9 and TRBJ1-2, is DTGVSQNPRHKITKRGQNVTFRCDPISEHNRLYWYRQTLGQGPEFLTYFQNEAQLEKSRLLSDRFSAERPKGSFSTLEIQRTEQGDSAMYLCASSFHGHGYTFGSGTRLTVV.

The chain recombines TRBV7-9 with TRBJ2-3, with D maybe TRBD1 (6 bases). Germline V gives CDR1 SEHNR, CDR2 FQNEAQ (reference sequence). The CDR3 covers 14 residues. Deletions cut 11 bases from V and 6 bases from J, with 21 bases between. The CDR3 loop is CASVWGRGSDTQYF. The CDR3 DNA reads TGTGCCTCCGTGTGGGGCAGGGGCTCGGATACGCAGTATTTT.

This chain uses TRBV3-1 with TRBJ2-7; D unresolved. Germline V gives CDR1 LGHDT, CDR2 YNNKEL (reference sequence). V lost 2 bases, J lost 6 bases, and 14 bases lay in between. The length of the CDR3 is 14 residues. CDR3 DNA: TGTGCCAGCAGCCAATCCCCGTTCAGTGGCGAGCAGTACTTC. Its translation: CASSQSPFSGEQYF.

The rearrangement joins TRBV25-1 to TRBJ2-7, with 8 bases aligning to TRBD2. This CDR3 spans 15 amino acids. V dropped 4 bases and J dropped 1; count of bases not matched to a gene: 6. Germline CDR1 and CDR2: MGHDK and SYGVNS. The CDR3 DNA reads as TGTGCCAGCAGTGGTCCCCCGGGGGGGTCCTACGAGCAGTACTTC. It translates to CASSGPPGGSYEQYF.

This clonotype was observed a handful of times. The genes are TRBV10-2 and TRBJ2-3; D is ambiguous. Germline CDR1 and CDR2: WSHSY and SAAADI. The V and J ends lost 7 bases and 6 bases respectively, with 23 bases between them. The CDR3 runs 16 residues. The CDR3 DNA sequence: TGCGCCAGCAATGGGATCCTGGGCCCACCGCCGGATACGCAGTATTTT. Its translation is CASNGILGPPPDTQYF.

This clonotype was seen a few times. The chain joins TRBV27 to TRBJ2-3; D is perhaps TRBD1 (5 bases). The CDR3 consists of 14 residues. From germline, CDR1 is MNHEY and CDR2 SMNVEV (reference sequence). Trimming pared 5 bases from V and 4 bases from J, leaving 13 bases between. The CDR3 coding sequence is TGTGCCAGCAGTGTATTGGGGCGCGCAGATACGCAGTATTTT. Translated: CASSVLGRADTQYF.

There are a few counts of this clonotype. CDR3 region: CASSESGGVWNEQFF. The CDR3 DNA sequence: TGTGCCAGCAGTGAGAGCGGCGGCGTGTGGAATGAGCAGTTCTTC. V is TRBV2 and J is TRBJ2-1; possible D gene TRBD2, 5 bases. This CDR3 has 15 residues. In germline, CDR1 is SNHLY, CDR2 FYNNEI. Trimming took 3 bases from V and 7 from J, leaving 16 bases between them.

This clonotype appeared many times. The V gene is TRBV5-1, the J gene TRBJ2-3; D is unresolved. V was cut by 0 bases and J by 3 bases, with 8 bases left in between. CDR1 and CDR2 from the germline V gene are SGHRS and YFSETQ. CDR3 length: 14 residues. CDR3 amino acids: CASSLVPGTDTQYF. CDR3 bases: TGCGCCAGCAGCTTGGTCCCGGGTACAGATACGCAGTATTTT.

This clonotype appeared a few times. The rearrangement uses TRBV20-1 and TRBJ1-2; tentatively, D is TRBD1 (5 bases). Germline assignment: CDR1 DFQATT and CDR2 SNEGSKA (reference sequence). Trimming stripped 7 bases from V and 4 bases from J, with 16 bases between. The CDR3 runs 13 residues. CDR3 sequence: CSGISGTIYGYTF. In DNA, the CDR3 is TGCAGTGGTATCTCCGGGACCATCTATGGCTACACCTTC.

This sequence joins TRBV4-2 and TRBJ2-6; D not resolved. The ends were cut back, 0 bases at V and 2 bases at J, with 8 bases in the middle. Looked up from germline, CDR1 is LGHNA and CDR2 is YNFKEQ. The length of the CDR3 is 16 residues. The CDR3 reads CASSQDLRAGANVLTF. CDR3 nucleotides: TGTGCCAGCAGCCAAGATTTAAGAGCTGGGGCCAACGTCCTGACTTTC.

The chain uses TRBV20-1 and TRBJ2-1; D remains unclear. Per germline, CDR1 DFQATT and CDR2 SNEGSKA (reference sequence). V was cut by 2 bases and J by 2 bases, with 10 bases left in between. The CDR3 length is 14 residues. In DNA, the CDR3 is TGCAGTGCTAGACCCCGAGAGGCCTACAATGAGCAGTTCTTC. Its protein product is CSARPREAYNEQFF.

V and J are TRBV19 and TRBJ1-5, with D unresolved. The CDR3 is 15 amino acids. V shed 3 bases and J shed 7 bases, with 16 bases lying between them. Germline V gene lookup returns CDR1 LNHDA and CDR2 SQIVND (reference sequence). The CDR3 is CASSMVKKEDQPQHF. The CDR3 nucleotides are TGTGCCAGTAGTATGGTGAAAAAAGAGGACCAGCCCCAGCATTTT.

The CDR3 DNA sequence: TGTGCCAGCAGCGTTGGGGGCGGACGTTACAATGAGCAGTTCTTC. The encoded protein is CASSVGGGRYNEQFF. V usage is TRBV9 and J usage is TRBJ2-1; weak D call: TRBD1 (6 bases). The CDR3 has 15 amino acids. Trimming stripped 2 bases from V and 4 bases from J, with 13 bases between. Germline CDR1 is SGDLS and CDR2 is YYNGEE.

This clonotype has at least ten counts. The J gene is TRBJ1-2, the V gene TRBV6-6; TRBD1 matches 7 bases. This CDR3 contains 13 residues. Germline V gene lookup returns CDR1 MNHNY and CDR2 SVGAGI (reference sequence). J gave up 4 bases and V 5 bases, and 4 bases lay outside the gene matches. The chain's CDR3 is CASSEGGGYGYTF. The CDR3 region has the DNA TGTGCCAGCAGTGAAGGGGGCGGCTATGGCTACACCTTC.

The chain links TRBV4-1 to TRBJ2-7, with 7 bases fitting TRBD1. CDR1 is MGHRA and CDR2 is YSYEKL in the germline V gene. Losses at the gene ends were 0 bases for V and 6 bases for J; bases not matched to a gene: 2. There are 13 residues in the CDR3. The CDR3 sequence is CASSQDWDSEQYF. The CDR3 DNA follows: TGCGCCAGCAGCCAAGATTGGGACAGCGAGCAGTACTTC.

The genes are TRBV19 and TRBJ2-1; D gene ambiguous. The CDR3 spans 13 residues. The germline CDR1 and CDR2 sequences are LNHDA and SQIVND (reference sequence). Trimming took 9 bases from V and 6 from J, leaving 15 bases between them. The CDR3 loop reads CASVPGDGNEQFF. CDR3 DNA: TGTGCCAGCGTCCCTGGCGACGGCAATGAGCAGTTCTTC.

This clonotype has just a few counts. V gene TRBV2 combines with J gene TRBJ2-5; TRBD1 might be the D (5 bases). V was shortened by 3 bases and J by 2 bases, with 13 bases between the two germline ends. CDR3 size: 15 residues. The germline V gene has CDR1 SNHLY and CDR2 FYNNEI. The CDR3 coding sequence is TGTGCCAGCAGTGATCTACAGGAGAGTCAAGAGACCCAGTACTTC. It translates to CASSDLQESQETQYF.

V gene TRBV30 combines with J gene TRBJ2-2; 7 bases match TRBD1. The CDR3 totals 14 residues. Germline loops: CDR1 GTSNPN, CDR2 SVGIG (reference sequence). V was clipped by 3 bases and J by 7 bases; unmatched bases: 8. The CDR3: CAWSHQGVGGELFF. The DNA of the CDR3 is TGTGCCTGGAGCCACCAGGGGGTAGGCGGGGAGCTGTTTTTT.

The V and J genes are TRBV12-3 or TRBV12-4 and TRBJ2-7; D is uncertain. The CDR3 is made up of 14 amino acids. V was clipped by 4 bases and J by 1 base, with 11 bases between them. CDR3 bases: TGTGCCAGCAGTTCTTCCAGGTTGTCCTACGAGCAGTACTTC. Translated, it gives CASSSSRLSYEQYF.

The rearrangement links TRBV29-1 to TRBJ1-1, with D hard to call. Looked up from germline, CDR1 is SQVTM and CDR2 is ANQGSEA. The CDR3 sequence is 13 residues long. V lost 5 bases and J 0 bases, leaving 10 bases between the germline ends. This chain's CDR3 is CSVNGEMNTEAFF. The CDR3 DNA reads TGCAGCGTTAATGGGGAGATGAACACTGAAGCTTTCTTT.

This clonotype turned up a few times. The J gene is TRBJ1-1, the V gene TRBV6-6, with 9 bases identical to TRBD1. The CDR3 length is 15 residues. Germline V gene data show CDR1 as MNHNY and CDR2 as SVGAGI (reference sequence). V lost 6 bases, J lost 1 base, and 6 bases stayed unmatched. The CDR3 DNA follows: TGTGCCAGCAGAAAACAGGGGGCAGGGAACACTGAAGCTTTCTTT. As protein: CASRKQGAGNTEAFF.

The rearrangement links TRBV7-6 to TRBJ2-3, with 13 bases identical to TRBD2. Trimming took 4 bases from V and 1 from J; bases not matched to a gene: 14. Germline-derived CDR1 and CDR2 are SGHVS and FNYEAQ. CDR3 length equals 20 residues. As DNA, the CDR3 is TGTGCCAGCAGCTCCCGTTCACTAGCGGGAGGGCCTTATGGCACAGATACGCAGTATTTT. Its protein product is CASSSRSLAGGPYGTDTQYF. Drawing the rest from reference TRBV7-6 and TRBJ2-3, the complete variable domain is GAGVSQSPRYKVTKRGQDVALRCDPISGHVSLYWYRQALGQGPEFLTYFNYEAQQDKSGLPNDRFSAERPEGSISTLTIQRTEQRDSAMYRCASSSRSLAGGPYGTDTQYFGPGTRLTVL.

The chain employs TRBV4-1 and TRBJ2-7; 8 bases are a match to TRBD1. V lost 0 bases to trimming and J lost 1 base; unmatched junction nucleotides: 8. This CDR3 has 17 residues. The germline V gene has CDR1 MGHRA and CDR2 YSYEKL. The CDR3 DNA reads as TGCGCCAGCAGCCAAGATCTGGGACAGGTATATTCCTACGAGCAGTACTTC. Its translation: CASSQDLGQVYSYEQYF.